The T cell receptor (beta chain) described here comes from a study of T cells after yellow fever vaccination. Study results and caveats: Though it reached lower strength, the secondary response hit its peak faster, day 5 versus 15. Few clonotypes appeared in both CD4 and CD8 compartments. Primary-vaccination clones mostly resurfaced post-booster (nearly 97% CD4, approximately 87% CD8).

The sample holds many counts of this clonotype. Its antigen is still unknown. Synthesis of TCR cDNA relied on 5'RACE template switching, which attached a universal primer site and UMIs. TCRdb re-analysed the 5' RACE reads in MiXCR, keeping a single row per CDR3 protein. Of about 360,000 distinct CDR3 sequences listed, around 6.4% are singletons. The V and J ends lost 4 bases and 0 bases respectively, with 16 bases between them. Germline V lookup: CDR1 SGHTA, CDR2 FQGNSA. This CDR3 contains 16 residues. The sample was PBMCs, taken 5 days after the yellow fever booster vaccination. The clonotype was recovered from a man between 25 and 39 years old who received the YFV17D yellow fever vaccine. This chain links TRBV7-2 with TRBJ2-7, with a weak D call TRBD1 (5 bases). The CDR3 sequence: CASSSEAGLYSYEQYF. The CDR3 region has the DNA TGTGCCAGCAGCTCAGAGGCAGGGTTATACTCCTACGAGCAGTACTTC.